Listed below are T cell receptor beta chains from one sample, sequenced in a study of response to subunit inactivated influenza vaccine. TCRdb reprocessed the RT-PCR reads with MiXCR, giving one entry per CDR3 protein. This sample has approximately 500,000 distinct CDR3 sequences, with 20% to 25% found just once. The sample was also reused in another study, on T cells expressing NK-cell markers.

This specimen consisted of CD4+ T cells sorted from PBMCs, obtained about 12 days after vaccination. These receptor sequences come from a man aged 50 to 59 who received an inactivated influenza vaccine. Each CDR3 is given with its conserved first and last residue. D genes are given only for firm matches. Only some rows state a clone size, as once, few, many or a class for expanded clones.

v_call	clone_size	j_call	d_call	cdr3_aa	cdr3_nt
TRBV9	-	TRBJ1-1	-	CASSVAAMNTEAFF	TGTGCCAGCAGCGTAGCCGCTATGAACACTGAAGCTTTCTTT
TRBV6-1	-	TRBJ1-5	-	CASREHIGNQPQHF	TGTGCCAGCAGGGAACATATCGGCAATCAGCCCCAGCATTTT
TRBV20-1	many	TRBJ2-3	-	CSAWRDLFSTDTQYF	TGCAGTGCTTGGCGGGATCTCTTTAGCACAGATACGCAGTATTTT
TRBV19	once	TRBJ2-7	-	CASSIRLLRSDYEQYF	TGTGCCAGTAGTATAAGGCTCCTTCGTTCGGACTACGAGCAGTACTTC
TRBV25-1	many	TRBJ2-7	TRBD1	CASSEGTDPYEQYF	TGTGCCAGCAGTGAAGGGACAGACCCCTACGAGCAGTACTTC
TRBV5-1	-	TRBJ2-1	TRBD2	CASSTPGLAGEGSITEQFF	TGCGCCAGCAGCACACCGGGACTAGCGGGGGAGGGGTCAATCACTGAGCAGTTCTTC
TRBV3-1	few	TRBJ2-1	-	CASSQARQESNEQFF	TGTGCCAGCAGCCAAGCCCGGCAGGAGAGCAATGAGCAGTTCTTC
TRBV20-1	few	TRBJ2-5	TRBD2	CSARVAGAQYQETQYF	TGCAGTGCTAGAGTAGCGGGAGCCCAGTACCAAGAGACCCAGTACTTC
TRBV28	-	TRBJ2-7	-	CASSSGRDWKYEQYF	TGTGCCAGCAGTTCCGGCCGGGACTGGAAATACGAGCAGTACTTC
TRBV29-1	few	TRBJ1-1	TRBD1	CSVALRQGVSEAFF	TGCAGCGTTGCCCTGAGACAGGGGGTTTCTGAAGCTTTCTTT
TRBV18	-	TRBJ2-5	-	CASSPMEQETQYF	TGTGCCAGCTCACCAATGGAACAAGAGACCCAGTACTTC
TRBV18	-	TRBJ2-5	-	CASSTDVGKETQYF	TGTGCCAGCTCCACCGATGTAGGAAAAGAGACCCAGTACTTC
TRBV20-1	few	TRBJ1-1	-	CSASRGRINTEAFF	TGCAGTGCTAGTCGGGGACGGATTAACACTGAAGCTTTCTTT
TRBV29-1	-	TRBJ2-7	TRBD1	CSVVAGTGWNEQYF	TGCAGCGTCGTCGCTGGGACAGGGTGGAACGAGCAGTACTTC
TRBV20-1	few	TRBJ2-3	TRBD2	CSALPFSGGPTDTQYF	TGCAGTGCACTACCTTTCTCGGGGGGGCCCACAGATACGCAGTATTTT
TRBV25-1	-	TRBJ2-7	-	CASSESFYEQYF	TGTGCCAGCAGTGAATCTTTCTACGAGCAGTACTTC
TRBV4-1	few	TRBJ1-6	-	CASSQETIRRPLHF	TGCGCCAGCAGCCAAGAGACGATTAGAAGACCCCTCCACTTT
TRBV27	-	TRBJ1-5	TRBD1	CASSPDRVLIRPQHF	TGTGCCAGCAGTCCCGACAGGGTGTTAATTAGGCCCCAGCATTTT
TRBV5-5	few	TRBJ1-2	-	CASTPAGGENGYTF	TGTGCCAGCACCCCGGCCGGCGGGGAGAATGGCTACACCTTC
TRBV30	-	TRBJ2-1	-	CAWSGGVSGGSSYNEQFF	TGTGCCTGGAGTGGCGGTGTATCGGGCGGTAGCTCCTACAATGAGCAGTTCTTC
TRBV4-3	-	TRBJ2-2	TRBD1	CASSQVQGTGELFF	TGCGCCAGCAGCCAGGTACAGGGGACCGGGGAGCTGTTTTTT
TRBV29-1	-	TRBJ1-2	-	CSVERFNYGYTF	TGCAGCGTGGAAAGATTTAACTATGGCTACACCTTC
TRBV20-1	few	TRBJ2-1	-	CSARGLVNEQFF	TGCAGTGCTAGGGGACTCGTTAATGAGCAGTTCTTC
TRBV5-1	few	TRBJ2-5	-	CASSLGWGYQETQYF	TGCGCCAGCAGCTTGGGTTGGGGGTACCAAGAGACCCAGTACTTC
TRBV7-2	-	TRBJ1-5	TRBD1	CASSPDRGRQPQHF	TGTGCCAGCAGCCCGGACAGGGGCCGACAGCCCCAGCATTTT
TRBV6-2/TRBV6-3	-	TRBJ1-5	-	CASTRGQNNQPQHF	TGTGCCAGCACCAGAGGACAGAATAATCAGCCCCAGCATTTT
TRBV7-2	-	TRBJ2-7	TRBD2	CASSATSGTHHEQYF	TGTGCCAGCAGCGCGACTAGCGGGACGCACCACGAGCAGTACTTC
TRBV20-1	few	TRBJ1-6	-	CSASVWENSPLHF	TGCAGTGCCAGTGTATGGGAAAATTCACCCCTCCACTTT
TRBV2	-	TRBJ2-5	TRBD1	CASSSTGPVETQYF	TGTGCCAGCAGTTCGACAGGGCCGGTAGAGACCCAGTACTTC
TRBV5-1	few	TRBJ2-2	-	CASSPASHTGELFF	TGCGCCAGCAGCCCCGCCTCGCACACCGGGGAGCTGTTTTTT
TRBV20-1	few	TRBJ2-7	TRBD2	CSAIVGGSSYEQYF	TGCAGTGCTATCGTCGGGGGGAGCTCCTACGAGCAGTACTTC
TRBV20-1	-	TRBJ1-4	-	CSTGGGREKLFF	TGCAGTACCGGGGGGGGACGGGAAAAACTGTTTTTT
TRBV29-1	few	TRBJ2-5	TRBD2	CSVRRGGGQETQYF	TGCAGCGTTCGTCGGGGGGGGGGGCAAGAGACCCAGTACTTC
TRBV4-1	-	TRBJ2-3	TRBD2	CASSQMSGGTDTQYF	TGCGCCAGCAGCCAAATGAGCGGGGGAACAGATACGCAGTATTTT
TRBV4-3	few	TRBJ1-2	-	CASSHQAGQSNYGYTF	TGCGCCAGCAGCCACCAGGCCGGACAGTCTAACTATGGCTACACCTTC
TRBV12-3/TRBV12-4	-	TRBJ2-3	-	CASSGLRTDTQYF	TGTGCCAGCAGCGGCCTACGAACAGATACGCAGTATTTT
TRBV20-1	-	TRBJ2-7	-	CSASPPGTSYEQYF	TGCAGTGCTAGTCCCCCCGGGACCTCCTACGAGCAGTACTTC
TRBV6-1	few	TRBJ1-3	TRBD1	CASSEAHRGSGNTIYF	TGTGCCAGCAGTGAAGCGCACAGGGGCTCTGGAAACACCATATATTTT
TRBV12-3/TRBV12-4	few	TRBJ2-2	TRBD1	CASSSDREVGTGELFF	TGTGCCAGCAGTTCCGACAGGGAAGTTGGCACCGGGGAGCTGTTTTTT
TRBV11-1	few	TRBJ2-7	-	CASSPSRGGRYEQYF	TGTGCCAGCAGCCCGTCTAGAGGCGGACGCTACGAGCAGTACTTC
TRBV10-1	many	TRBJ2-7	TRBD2	CAGGDSSYEQYF	TGCGCCGGGGGGGACTCCTCCTACGAGCAGTACTTC
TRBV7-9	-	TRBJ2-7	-	CASSLKGRFDEQYF	TGTGCCAGCAGCCTAAAGGGAAGATTCGACGAGCAGTACTTC
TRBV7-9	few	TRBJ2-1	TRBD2	CASSPQPPTSGYNEQFF	TGTGCCAGCAGCCCACAACCCCCCACTAGCGGCTACAATGAGCAGTTCTTC
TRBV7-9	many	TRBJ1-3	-	CASSSIGNTIYF	TGTGCCAGCAGCTCTATTGGAAACACCATATATTTT
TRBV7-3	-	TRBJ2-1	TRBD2	CASSLRTSGIPSSYNEQFF	TGTGCCAGCAGCCTACGGACTAGCGGGATCCCCAGCTCCTACAATGAGCAGTTCTTC
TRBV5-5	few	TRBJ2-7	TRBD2	CASSFWGGERGSYEQYF	TGTGCCAGCAGCTTTTGGGGTGGCGAGCGGGGAAGCTACGAGCAGTACTTC
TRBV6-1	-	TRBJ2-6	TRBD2	CASRRREDVLTF	TGTGCCAGCAGGAGACGGGAGGACGTCCTGACTTTC
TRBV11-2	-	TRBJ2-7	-	CASSLVWSRVGGSYEQYF	TGTGCCAGCAGCTTAGTTTGGTCGAGGGTTGGAGGTAGCTACGAGCAGTACTTC
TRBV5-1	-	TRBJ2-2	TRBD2	CASSLIKTGGGELFF	TGCGCCAGCAGCTTAATTAAAACGGGAGGCGGGGAGCTGTTTTTT
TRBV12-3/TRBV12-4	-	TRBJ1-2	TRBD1	CASSPSMWTGRRGYTF	TGTGCCAGCAGTCCCTCAATGTGGACAGGGAGAAGAGGCTACACCTTC
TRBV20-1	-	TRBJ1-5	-	CSASRSQNNQPQHF	TGCAGTGCTAGTCGGTCACAGAACAATCAGCCCCAGCATTTT
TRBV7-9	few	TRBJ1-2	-	CASSLGRSYTF	TGTGCCAGCAGCTTAGGGCGGAGCTACACCTTC
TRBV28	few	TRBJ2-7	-	CASSSSVWVSTYEQYF	TGTGCCAGCAGTTCCTCAGTGTGGGTATCGACCTACGAGCAGTACTTC
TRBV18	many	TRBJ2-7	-	CASSPRRGDAYEQYF	TGTGCCAGCTCACCACGGAGGGGGGACGCCTACGAGCAGTACTTC
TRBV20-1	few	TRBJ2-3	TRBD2	CSARGTSGGPVDTQYF	TGCAGTGCGAGGGGGACTAGCGGGGGGCCAGTCGATACGCAGTATTTT
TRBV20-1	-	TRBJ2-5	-	CSASDGTQETQYF	TGCAGTGCTTCGGACGGGACACAAGAGACCCAGTACTTC
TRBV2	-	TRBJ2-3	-	CASSTNQDTQYF	TGTGCCAGCAGCACTAACCAAGATACGCAGTATTTT
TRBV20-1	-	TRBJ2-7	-	CSAPRPVTYEQYF	TGCAGTGCCCCCCGGCCAGTGACCTACGAGCAGTACTTC
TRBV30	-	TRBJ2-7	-	CAWGMEVSYEQYF	TGTGCCTGGGGCATGGAGGTCTCCTACGAGCAGTACTTC